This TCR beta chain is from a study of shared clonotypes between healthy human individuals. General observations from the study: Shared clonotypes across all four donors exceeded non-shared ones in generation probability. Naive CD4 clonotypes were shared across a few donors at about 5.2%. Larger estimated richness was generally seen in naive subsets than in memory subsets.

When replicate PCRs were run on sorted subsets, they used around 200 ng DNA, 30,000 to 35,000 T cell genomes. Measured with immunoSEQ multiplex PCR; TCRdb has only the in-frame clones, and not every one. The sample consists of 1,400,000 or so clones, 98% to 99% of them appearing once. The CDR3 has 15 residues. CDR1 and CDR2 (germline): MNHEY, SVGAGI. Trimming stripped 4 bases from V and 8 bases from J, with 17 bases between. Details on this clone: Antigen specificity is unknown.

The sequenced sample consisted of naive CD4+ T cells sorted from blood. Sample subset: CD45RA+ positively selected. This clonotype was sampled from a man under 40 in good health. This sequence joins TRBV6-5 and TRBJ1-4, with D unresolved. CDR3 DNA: TGTGCCAGCAGTTTTGTCGGGCAAGGTGGCGAAAAACTGTTTTTT. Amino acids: CASSFVGQGGEKLFF.